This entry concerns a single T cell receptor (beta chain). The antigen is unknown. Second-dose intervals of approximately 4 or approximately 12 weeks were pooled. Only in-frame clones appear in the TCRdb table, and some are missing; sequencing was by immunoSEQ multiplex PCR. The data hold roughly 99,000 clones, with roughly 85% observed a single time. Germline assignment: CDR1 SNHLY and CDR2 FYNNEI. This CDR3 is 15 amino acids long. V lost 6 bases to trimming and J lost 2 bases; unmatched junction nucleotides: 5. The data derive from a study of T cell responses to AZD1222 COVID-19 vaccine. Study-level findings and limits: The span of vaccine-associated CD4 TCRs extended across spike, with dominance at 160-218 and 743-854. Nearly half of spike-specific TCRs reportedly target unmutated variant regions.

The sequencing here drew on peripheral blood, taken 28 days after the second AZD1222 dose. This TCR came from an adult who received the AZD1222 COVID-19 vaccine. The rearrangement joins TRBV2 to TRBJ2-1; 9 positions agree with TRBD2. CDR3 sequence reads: CASRELAGPYNEQFF. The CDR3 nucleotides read TGTGCCAGCAGGGAACTAGCGGGCCCCTACAATGAGCAGTTCTTC. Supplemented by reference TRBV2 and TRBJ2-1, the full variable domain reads EPEVTQTPSHQVTQMGQEVILRCVPISNHLYFYWYRQILGQKVEFLVSFYNNEISEKSEIFDDQFSVERPDGSNFTLKIRSTKLEDSAMYFCASRELAGPYNEQFFGPGTRLTVL.